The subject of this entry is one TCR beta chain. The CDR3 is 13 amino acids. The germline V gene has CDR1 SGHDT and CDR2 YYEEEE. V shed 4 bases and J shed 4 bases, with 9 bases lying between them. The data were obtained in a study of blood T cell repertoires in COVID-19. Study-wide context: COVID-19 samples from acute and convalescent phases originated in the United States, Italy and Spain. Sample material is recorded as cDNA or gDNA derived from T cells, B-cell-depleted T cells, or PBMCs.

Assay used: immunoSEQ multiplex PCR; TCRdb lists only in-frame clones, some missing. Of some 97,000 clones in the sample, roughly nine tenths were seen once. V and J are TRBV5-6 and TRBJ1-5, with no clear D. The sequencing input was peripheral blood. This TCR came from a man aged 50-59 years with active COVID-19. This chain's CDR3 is CASSQRPNQPQHF. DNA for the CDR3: TGTGCCAGCAGCCAGCGGCCGAATCAGCCCCAGCATTTT.